The TCR beta chain described here comes from a study of monozygotic twins with inflammatory bowel disease. TCRdb reprocessed the 5' RACE reads and keeps a single row for each CDR3 protein, giving no DNA. Found here are a few hundred thousand distinct CDR3 sequences; the top ten clones hold roughly 2.6%. The CDR3 is 16 residues long. Germline assignment: CDR1 MNHEY and CDR2 SVGAGI. Whole-study results and caveats: Compared with healthy co-twins, IBD patients showed reduced TCRbeta repertoire diversity by inverse Simpson.

In the case of this clonotype: Antigen specificity is unknown.

The specimen was blood. The chain uses TRBV6-5 and TRBJ2-5; with no DNA, the TCRdb D assignment of TRBD1 cannot be verified. This receptor was identified in a human donor with ulcerative colitis or Crohn's disease, or a healthy co-twin of an affected twin (not recorded which). CDR3 in amino acids: CASSYSPGGGGETQYF.